Presented here are 32 T cell receptor beta chains from one specimen sequenced in a study of metastatic and nonmetastatic thyroid tumors. TCRdb reanalyzed the PCR reads via MiXCR. The sample lists roughly 10,000 clones, 35% to 45% occurring once. Patients had received no treatment of any kind before thyroid surgery. The sample was tumor tissue. Receptors were obtained from a female donor with papillary thyroid cancer or a benign thyroid nodule (not recorded which). Some clones in this sample may be carry-over from other donors' samples.

The chain has TRBV5-6 and TRBJ1-2; TRBD1 aligns across 7 bases. CDR3 length: 16 amino acids. In germline, CDR1 is SGHDT, CDR2 YYEEEE. V shed 0 bases and J 5 bases; nucleotides not matched to a gene: 10. Here the CDR3 reads CASSLGLNEGAYGYTF. The CDR3 DNA follows: TGTGCCAGCAGCTTGGGACTCAACGAGGGGGCTTATGGCTACACCTTC.

V is TRBV20-1 and J is TRBJ2-7, with no clear D. Germline CDR1 and CDR2: DFQATT and SNEGSKA (reference sequence). This CDR3 spans 16 amino acids. V lost 1 base and J lost 0, with 16 bases in between. The DNA of the CDR3 is TGCAGTGCTAGAGCTTCAACTTCGTCTAGCTCCTACGAGCAGTACTTC. Translated: CSARASTSSSSYEQYF.

The CDR3 protein is CASIKSGGSTDTQYF. CDR3 in DNA: TGTGCCAGCATAAAAAGCGGGGGGAGCACAGATACGCAGTATTTT. The genes are TRBV11-2 and TRBJ2-3; 9 positions match TRBD2. In germline, CDR1 is SGHAT, CDR2 FQNNGV. The CDR3 consists of 15 residues. V was pared by 7 bases and J by 0 bases, with 5 bases of the junction left unmatched.

This clone is judged medium-sized. The chain combines TRBV9 with TRBJ1-4; perhaps TRBD1 as D (6 bases). Germline lookup yields CDR1 SGDLS and CDR2 YYNGEE. V was clipped by 3 bases and J by 0 bases, with 12 bases between them. The CDR3 loop spans 16 amino acids. CDR3 residues: CASSASTGTTNEKLFF. The CDR3, as DNA: TGTGCCAGCAGCGCTTCTACAGGGACAACTAATGAAAAACTGTTTTTT.

The chain employs TRBV19 and TRBJ1-6; 9 bases are a match to TRBD1. This CDR3 is 15 amino acids long. Germline V gives CDR1 LNHDA, CDR2 SQIVND (reference sequence). V lost 10 bases, J lost 6 bases, and 10 bases stayed unmatched. CDR3 loop: CATKQGAQLNSPLHF. The DNA for the CDR3 is TGTGCCACCAAACAGGGGGCGCAACTTAATTCACCCCTCCACTTT.

This clone appeared a few times. CDR3 DNA: TGTGCCAGCAGTTCTCGACTAGCGGGAGGGATTACAGATACGCAGTATTTT. It encodes CASSSRLAGGITDTQYF. The gene calls are TRBV27 and TRBJ2-3; 14 bases are a match to TRBD2. The length of the CDR3 is 17 residues. V trimming: 4 bases; J trimming: 3 bases; junction bases outside the gene matches: 6. CDR1 and CDR2 (germline): MNHEY, SMNVEV (reference sequence).

The chain combines TRBV5-1 with TRBJ1-1; unclear D gene. The CDR3 consists of 12 residues. Trimming took off 4 bases at V and 3 bases at J, with 7 bases between the two ends. The germline CDR1 and CDR2 sequences are SGHRS and YFSETQ. The CDR3 DNA reads as TGCGCCAGCAGCCCACCGGACACTGAAGCTTTCTTT. It encodes CASSPPDTEAFF.

Details on this clone: An end of the junction does not agree with germline; a read error may underlie this. V is TRBV12-3 or TRBV12-4 and J is TRBJ1-1; tentative D call: TRBD1 (6 bases). CDR3 length: 14 residues. The CDR3 nucleotides read TGTGCCAGCAGTCTGAACAGGGTAGGTACTGAAGCTCTCTTT. Its protein product is CASSLNRVGTEALF.

This clone was observed a few times. The genes are TRBV6-4 and TRBJ2-3, with D hard to call. Germline CDR1 and CDR2: MRHNA and SNTAGT. V lost 3 bases to trimming and J lost 1 base, with 2 bases between them. This CDR3 spans 12 amino acids. CDR3 DNA sequence: TGTGCCAGCAGTGAGGGCACAGATACGCAGTATTTT. Amino acid sequence: CASSEGTDTQYF.

The V call is TRBV6-1, the J call TRBJ1-3, with D uncertain. The CDR3 consists of 16 residues. Germline V lookup: CDR1 MNHNS, CDR2 SASEGT. V dropped 4 bases and J dropped 0 bases, with 13 bases sitting between them. This chain's CDR3 is CASSVIPIGSGNTIYF. Written as DNA, the CDR3 is TGTGCCAGCAGTGTAATACCCATAGGCTCTGGAAACACCATATATTTT.

The gene calls are TRBV24-1 and TRBJ2-1, with 9 bases that match TRBD1. The CDR3 contains 16 residues. The J segment lost 3 bases and the V segment lost 1 base, leaving 3 bases of the junction unmatched. CDR1 is KGHDR and CDR2 is SFDVKD in the germline V gene. The CDR3 nucleotides read TGTGCCACCAGTGATTTATTGGGACAGGGCTACAATGAGCAGTTCTTC. The encoded protein is CATSDLLGQGYNEQFF.

This clone is labeled large. The chain recombines TRBV2 with TRBJ2-1; TRBD2 matches 10 bases. The CDR3 runs to 13 residues. Germline CDR1 SNHLY, CDR2 FYNNEI. V dropped 9 bases and J dropped 9; count of bases not matched to a gene: 8. The CDR3 protein is CASTSGNTFEQFF. DNA of the CDR3: TGTGCCAGTACTAGCGGGAATACCTTTGAGCAGTTCTTC.

In its sample, this clone was seen a few times. The chain links TRBV27 to TRBJ2-7; TRBD2 agrees at 10 bases. V gave up 5 bases and J gave up 2 bases; unmatched junction bases: 9. Germline V gene data show CDR1 as MNHEY and CDR2 as SMNVEV (reference sequence). The CDR3 extends over 16 amino acids. This CDR3 is CASSPLSGRLPYEQYF. CDR3 DNA sequence: TGTGCCAGCAGTCCTCTTAGCGGGAGGCTCCCCTACGAGCAGTACTTC.

V gene TRBV27 combines with J gene TRBJ2-1; the match to TRBD2 covers 12 bases. The V and J ends lost 6 bases and 12 bases, in that order; junction bases with no gene match: 12. Germline assignment: CDR1 MNHEY and CDR2 SMNVEV (reference sequence). This CDR3 has 15 amino acids. This CDR3 reads CASSPGLAGHTGQFF. CDR3 bases: TGTGCCAGCAGCCCGGGACTAGCGGGTCATACGGGGCAGTTCTTC.

This clone is large (0.1 to 1%) by share. The rearrangement links TRBV2 to TRBJ1-5, with a weak D call TRBD1 (5 bases). V lost 3 bases and J lost 1, with 7 bases in between. Germline lookup yields CDR1 SNHLY and CDR2 FYNNEI. The CDR3 contains 14 residues. The DNA of the CDR3 is TGTGCCAGCAGTGACAGGGTGAGCAATCAGCCCCAGCATTTT. This gives the protein CASSDRVSNQPQHF.

The V gene is TRBV6-1, the J gene TRBJ2-2; the match to TRBD2 covers 8 bases. V trimming: 4 bases; J trimming: 3 bases; junction bases outside the gene matches: 13. The CDR3 is made up of 18 amino acids. CDR1 MNHNS and CDR2 SASEGT come from the germline V gene. CDR3 protein: CASSVSLAGPIHTGELFF. CDR3 nucleotide sequence: TGTGCCAGCAGTGTTTCGCTAGCGGGCCCGATTCACACCGGGGAGCTGTTTTTT.

This clone has only one observation. The rearrangement links TRBV2 to TRBJ2-2; 10 bases are a match to TRBD2. The CDR3 is made up of 14 amino acids. V lost 6 bases and J lost 7; bases outside the gene matches: 5. Germline CDR1 SNHLY, CDR2 FYNNEI. The CDR3 DNA is TGTGCCAGCAGCGGACTAGCGGAGGGCGGGGAGCTGTTTTTT. Residues: CASSGLAEGGELFF.

The rearrangement joins TRBV19 to TRBJ1-5, with 8 bases aligning to TRBD1. V lost 6 bases to trimming and J lost 0 bases; unmatched junction nucleotides: 4. The CDR3 runs 15 residues. Germline-derived CDR1 and CDR2 are LNHDA and SQIVND (reference sequence). CDR3 nucleotide sequence: TGTGCCAGTAGATACAGGGGGATTAGCAATCAGCCCCAGCATTTT. Encoded protein: CASRYRGISNQPQHF.

This clone was seen a handful of times. This chain links TRBV5-1 with TRBJ2-2, with D unclear. Trimming cost V 0 bases and J 7 bases, with 4 bases left between them. Germline values: CDR1 SGHRS, CDR2 YFSETQ. The CDR3 has 12 amino acids. The CDR3 DNA reads TGCGCCAGCAGCTTGGTCCTCGGGGAGCTGTTTTTT. As protein: CASSLVLGELFF. The whole variable domain, remainder taken from reference TRBV5-1 and TRBJ2-2, is KAGVTQTPRYLIKTRGQQVTLSCSPISGHRSVSWYQQTPGQGLQFLFEYFSETQRNKGNFPGRFSGRQFSNSRSEMNVSTLELGDSALYLCASSLVLGELFFGEGSRLTVL.

This clone was found a few times. The chain couples TRBV12-3 or TRBV12-4 to TRBJ2-1, with D perhaps matching TRBD2 (5 bases). V dropped 3 bases and J dropped 7 bases, with 10 bases sitting between them. The CDR3 length is 13 residues. CDR3 sequence (DNA): TGTGCCAGCAGTTTCTCCGAGGGAAATGAGCAGTTCTTC. Its translation: CASSFSEGNEQFF.

This clone has just a few counts. V usage is TRBV6-1 and J usage is TRBJ2-1; 7 bases fit TRBD2. The V gene's germline CDR1 is MNHNS and CDR2 SASEGT. The CDR3 spans 15 residues. V lost 5 bases, J lost 0 bases, and 4 bases stayed unmatched. The CDR3 loop reads CASSSIAGSYNEQFF. CDR3 bases: TGTGCCAGCAGTTCGATAGCGGGCTCCTACAATGAGCAGTTCTTC.

V is TRBV6-1 and J is TRBJ2-2, with 8 bases fitting TRBD1. In germline, CDR1 is MNHNS, CDR2 SASEGT. V shed 1 base and J 7 bases; nucleotides not matched to a gene: 5. The CDR3 consists of 15 residues. In DNA form, the CDR3 reads TGTGCCAGCAGTGAAGAGGGCAGGGGGCGCGGGGAGCTGTTTTTT. Amino acids: CASSEEGRGRGELFF.

This clone was picked up a small number of times. The rearrangement uses TRBV6-5 and TRBJ2-6, with no clear D. This CDR3 comprises 15 residues. The germline CDR1 and CDR2 sequences are MNHEY and SVGAGI. The V and J ends lost 4 bases and 0 bases respectively, with 7 bases between them. The CDR3 nucleotides read TGTGCCAGCAGTTCAGACGACTCTGGGGCCAACGTCCTGACTTTC. Translated, it gives CASSSDDSGANVLTF.

The chain joins TRBV15 to TRBJ2-3; 10 positions match TRBD2. After removal of 9 bases from V and 4 bases from J, the junction contained 10 bases not matched to a gene. This CDR3 comprises 15 residues. Germline CDR1 reads LNHNV; CDR2 reads YYDKDF (reference sequence). CDR3 bases: TGTGCCACGGGACCAGGACTAGCGGCGTCAGATACGCAGTATTTT. Protein product: CATGPGLAASDTQYF.

This chain uses TRBV20-1 with TRBJ2-1; possibly TRBD2 for D (6 bases). There are 15 residues in the CDR3. Trimming removed 3 bases from V and 0 bases from J, with 12 bases in between. The V gene's germline CDR1 is DFQATT and CDR2 SNEGSKA (reference sequence). As DNA, the CDR3 is TGCAGTGCTAGGGGACTCCTCAGCTCCTACAATGAGCAGTTCTTC. It translates to CSARGLLSSYNEQFF.

This clone was seen only a few times. The chain uses TRBV6-1 and TRBJ2-2, with 9 bases that match TRBD2. With 7 bases clipped from V and 1 base from J, the junction kept 1 base outside the gene matches. This CDR3 is built from 14 residues. CDR1 is MNHNS and CDR2 is SASEGT in the germline V gene. CDR3 sequence: CASILAGNTGELFF. For the CDR3, the DNA is TGTGCCAGCATACTAGCGGGGAACACCGGGGAGCTGTTTTTT.

J is TRBJ2-7 and V is TRBV12-3 or TRBV12-4, with 9 bases lining up with TRBD1. This CDR3 comprises 13 residues. Trimming at V came to 6 bases and at J to 3 bases, leaving 3 bases not matched to a gene. The CDR3 reads CASSAGQGYEQYF. Here the CDR3 DNA reads TGTGCCAGCAGCGCGGGACAGGGCTACGAGCAGTACTTC.

This chain uses TRBV6-1 with TRBJ1-1, with 10 bases fitting TRBD1. This CDR3 is built from 17 residues. Germline values: CDR1 MNHNS, CDR2 SASEGT. The trim removed 5 bases at V and 5 bases at J, leaving 14 bases unmatched. The CDR3 spells CASSRGQGRRLGTEAFF. The CDR3 DNA sequence: TGTGCCAGCAGTAGGGGACAGGGGCGACGCTTGGGGACTGAAGCTTTCTTT.

The chain is built from TRBV20-1 and TRBJ1-5, with TRBD1 matching over 8 bases. Germline V CDR1 and CDR2: DFQATT, SNEGSKA (reference sequence). This CDR3 has 14 amino acids. V was pared by 3 bases and J by 3 bases, with 4 bases of the junction left unmatched. In nucleotides, the CDR3 is TGCAGTGCTAGTTCGGGACAGGCCAATCAGCCCCAGCATTTT. It yields the protein CSASSGQANQPQHF.

This clone has just a few counts. The chain couples TRBV6-1 to TRBJ1-2; 8 bases agree with TRBD1. Trimming cost V 3 bases and J 7 bases; bases outside gene matches: 4. The CDR3 is made up of 13 amino acids. Germline V CDR1 and CDR2: MNHNS, SASEGT. In DNA form, the CDR3 reads TGTGCCAGCAGTGAGAGGACAGGGAGTGGCTACACCTTC. Translation: CASSERTGSGYTF.

As for this clone: At one of its ends the junction is not consistent with the germline gene, which may arise from a read error. The rearrangement joins TRBV4-1 to TRBJ2-2; 7 nucleotides line up with TRBD1. CDR3 length equals 16 residues. Looked up from germline, CDR1 is MGHRA and CDR2 is YSYEKL. As DNA, the CDR3 is TGCGCCAGCAGCCAAGAACAGGGGAAGCGCACCGGGGAGCTATTTTTT. This gives the protein CASSQEQGKRTGELFF.

This clone has more than one count but fewer than ten. V usage is TRBV6-6 and J usage is TRBJ2-1; TRBD2 might be the D (5 bases). Looked up from germline, CDR1 is MNHNY and CDR2 is SVGAGI (reference sequence). The CDR3 length is 16 residues. Between the trimmed V and J ends, which lost 0 bases and 2 bases, there was a span of 11 bases. This chain's CDR3 is CASSYSTGNTYNEQFF. The DNA for the CDR3 is TGTGCCAGCAGTTACTCGACGGGAAACACCTACAATGAGCAGTTCTTC.